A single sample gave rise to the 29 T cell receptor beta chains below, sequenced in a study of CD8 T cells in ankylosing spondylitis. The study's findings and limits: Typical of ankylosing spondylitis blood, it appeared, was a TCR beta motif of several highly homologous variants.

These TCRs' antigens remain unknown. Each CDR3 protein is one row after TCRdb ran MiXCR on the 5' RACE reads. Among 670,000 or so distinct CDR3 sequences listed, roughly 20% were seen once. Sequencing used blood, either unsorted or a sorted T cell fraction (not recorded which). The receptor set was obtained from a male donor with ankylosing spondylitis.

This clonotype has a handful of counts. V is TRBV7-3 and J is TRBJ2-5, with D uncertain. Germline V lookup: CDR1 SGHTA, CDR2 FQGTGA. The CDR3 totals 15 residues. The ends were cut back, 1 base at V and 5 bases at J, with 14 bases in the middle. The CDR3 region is CASSLKASPRETQYF. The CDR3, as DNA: TGTGCCAGCAGCTTAAAGGCCTCCCCGCGGGAGACCCAGTACTTC.

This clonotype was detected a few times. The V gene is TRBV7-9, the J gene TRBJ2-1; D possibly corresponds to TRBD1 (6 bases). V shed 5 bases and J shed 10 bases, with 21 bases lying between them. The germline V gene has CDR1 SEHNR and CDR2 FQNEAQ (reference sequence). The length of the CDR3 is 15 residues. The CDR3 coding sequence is TGTGCCAGCAGCCCCCAGGGTCCCCAAGGGGGAGAGCAGTTCTTC. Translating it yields CASSPQGPQGGEQFF. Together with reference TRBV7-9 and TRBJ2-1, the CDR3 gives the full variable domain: DTGVSQNPRHKITKRGQNVTFRCDPISEHNRLYWYRQTLGQGPEFLTYFQNEAQLEKSRLLSDRFSAERPKGSFSTLEIQRTEQGDSAMYLCASSPQGPQGGEQFFGPGTRLTVL.

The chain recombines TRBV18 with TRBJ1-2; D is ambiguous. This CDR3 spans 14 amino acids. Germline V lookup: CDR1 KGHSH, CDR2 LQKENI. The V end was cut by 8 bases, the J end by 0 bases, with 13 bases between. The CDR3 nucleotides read TGTGCCAGCAAAACCTCGGCTGCTAACTATGGCTACACCTTC. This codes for CASKTSAANYGYTF.

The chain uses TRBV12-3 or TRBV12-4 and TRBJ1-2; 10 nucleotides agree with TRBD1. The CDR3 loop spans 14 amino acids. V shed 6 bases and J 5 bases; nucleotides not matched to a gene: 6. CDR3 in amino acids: CASSPTGGEYGYTF. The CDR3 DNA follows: TGTGCCAGCAGCCCGACAGGGGGCGAGTATGGCTACACCTTC.

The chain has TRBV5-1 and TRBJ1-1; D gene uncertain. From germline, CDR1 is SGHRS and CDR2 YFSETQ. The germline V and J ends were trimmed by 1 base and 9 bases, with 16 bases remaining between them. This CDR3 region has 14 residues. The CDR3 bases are TGCGCCAGCAGCTTGCCCCCCTCCGACGGGAAAGCTTTCTTT. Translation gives CASSLPPSDGKAFF.

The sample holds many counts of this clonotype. The CDR3: CASSATTSGRKDTQYF. Here the CDR3 DNA reads TGCGCCAGCAGCGCCACGACTAGCGGGAGAAAAGATACGCAGTATTTT. This chain uses TRBV5-1 with TRBJ2-3, with 12 bases lining up with TRBD2. V gave up 4 bases and J gave up 5 bases; unmatched junction bases: 8. The CDR3 is made up of 16 amino acids. Germline lookup yields CDR1 SGHRS and CDR2 YFSETQ.

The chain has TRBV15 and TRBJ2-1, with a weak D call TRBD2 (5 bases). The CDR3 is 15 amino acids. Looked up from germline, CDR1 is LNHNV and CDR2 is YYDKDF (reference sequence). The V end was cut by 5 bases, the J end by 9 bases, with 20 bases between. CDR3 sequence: CATSPPPAGWGEQFF. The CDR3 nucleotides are TGTGCCACCAGCCCCCCGCCGGCGGGTTGGGGTGAGCAGTTCTTC.

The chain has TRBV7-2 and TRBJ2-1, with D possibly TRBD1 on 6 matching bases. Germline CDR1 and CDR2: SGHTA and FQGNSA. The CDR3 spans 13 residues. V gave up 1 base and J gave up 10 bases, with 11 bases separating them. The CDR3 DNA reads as TGTGCCAGCAGCTTAGATCAGGGGCGGGAGCAGTTCTTC. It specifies CASSLDQGREQFF.

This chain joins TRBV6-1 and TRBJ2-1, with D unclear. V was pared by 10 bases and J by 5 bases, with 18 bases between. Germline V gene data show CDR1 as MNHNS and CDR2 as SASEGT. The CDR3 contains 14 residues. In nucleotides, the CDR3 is TGTGCCACCTCACCCGCTACCAGGAACAATGAGCAGTTCTTC. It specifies CATSPATRNNEQFF.

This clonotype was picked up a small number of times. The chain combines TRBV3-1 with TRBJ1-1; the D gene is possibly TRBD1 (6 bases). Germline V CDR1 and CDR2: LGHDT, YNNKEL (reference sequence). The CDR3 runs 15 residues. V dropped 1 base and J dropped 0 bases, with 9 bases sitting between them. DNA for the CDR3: TGTGCCAGCAGCCAAGGGACAGTCATGAACACTGAAGCTTTCTTT. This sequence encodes CASSQGTVMNTEAFF.

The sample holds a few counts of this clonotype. CDR3 DNA sequence: TGCAGTGCTAGAGGGTCGGGAGGGACGAACACCGGGGAGCTGTTTTTT. As protein: CSARGSGGTNTGELFF. The chain couples TRBV20-1 to TRBJ2-2, with 8 positions matching TRBD2. The V gene's germline CDR1 is DFQATT and CDR2 SNEGSKA (reference sequence). There are 16 residues in the CDR3. The V segment lost 1 base and the J segment 0 bases; nucleotides outside the gene matches: 4.

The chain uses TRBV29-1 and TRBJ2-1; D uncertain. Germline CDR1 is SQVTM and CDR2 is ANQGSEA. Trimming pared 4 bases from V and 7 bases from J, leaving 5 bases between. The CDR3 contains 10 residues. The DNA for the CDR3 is TGCAGCGTTGCGGTTAATGAGCAGTTCTTC. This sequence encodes CSVAVNEQFF.

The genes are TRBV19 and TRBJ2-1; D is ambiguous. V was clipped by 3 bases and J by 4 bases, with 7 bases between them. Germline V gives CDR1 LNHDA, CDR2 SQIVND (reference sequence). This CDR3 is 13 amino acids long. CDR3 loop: CASSIQKYNEQFF. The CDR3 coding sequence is TGTGCCAGTAGTATCCAAAAATACAATGAGCAGTTCTTC.

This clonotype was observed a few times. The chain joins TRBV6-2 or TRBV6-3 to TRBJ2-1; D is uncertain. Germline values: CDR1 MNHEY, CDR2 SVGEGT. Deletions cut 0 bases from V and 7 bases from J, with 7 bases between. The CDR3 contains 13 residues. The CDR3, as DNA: TGTGCCAGCAGTTACTCCCCCCCGAATGAGCAGTTCTTC. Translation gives CASSYSPPNEQFF.

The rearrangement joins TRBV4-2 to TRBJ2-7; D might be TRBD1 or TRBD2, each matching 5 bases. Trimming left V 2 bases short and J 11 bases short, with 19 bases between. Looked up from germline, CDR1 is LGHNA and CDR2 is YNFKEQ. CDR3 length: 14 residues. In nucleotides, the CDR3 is TGTGCCAGCAGCCAACCAACGGGGCCATCGGGGAAGTACTTC. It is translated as CASSQPTGPSGKYF.

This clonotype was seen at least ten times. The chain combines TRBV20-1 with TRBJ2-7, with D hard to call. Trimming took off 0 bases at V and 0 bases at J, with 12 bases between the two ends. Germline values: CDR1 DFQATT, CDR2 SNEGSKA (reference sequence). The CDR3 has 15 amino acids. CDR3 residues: CSARDWAASSYEQYF. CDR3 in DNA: TGCAGTGCTAGAGATTGGGCGGCGAGCTCCTACGAGCAGTACTTC.

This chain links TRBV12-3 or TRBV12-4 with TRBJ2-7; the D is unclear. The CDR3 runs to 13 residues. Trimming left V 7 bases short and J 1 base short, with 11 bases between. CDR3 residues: CASTSPFSYEQYF. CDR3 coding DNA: TGTGCCAGCACCAGTCCTTTTTCCTACGAGCAGTACTTC.

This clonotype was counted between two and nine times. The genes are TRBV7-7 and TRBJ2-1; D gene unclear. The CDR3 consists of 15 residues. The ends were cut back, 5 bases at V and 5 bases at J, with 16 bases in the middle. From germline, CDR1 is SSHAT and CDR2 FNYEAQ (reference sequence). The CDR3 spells CASSDAYGAHNEQFF. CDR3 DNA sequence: TGTGCCAGCAGCGACGCCTATGGAGCTCACAATGAGCAGTTCTTC.

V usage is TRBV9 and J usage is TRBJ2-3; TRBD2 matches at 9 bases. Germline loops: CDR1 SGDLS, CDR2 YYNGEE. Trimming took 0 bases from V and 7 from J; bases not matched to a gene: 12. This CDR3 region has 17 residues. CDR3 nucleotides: TGTGCCAGCAGCGTAGAAGGTCTAGCGGGGAAATCAAATACGCAGTATTTT. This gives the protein CASSVEGLAGKSNTQYF. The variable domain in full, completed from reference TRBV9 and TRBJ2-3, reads DSGVTQTPKHLITATGQRVTLRCSPRSGDLSVYWYQQSLDQGLQFLIQYYNGEERAKGNILERFSAQQFPDLHSELNLSSLELGDSALYFCASSVEGLAGKSNTQYFGPGTRLTVL.

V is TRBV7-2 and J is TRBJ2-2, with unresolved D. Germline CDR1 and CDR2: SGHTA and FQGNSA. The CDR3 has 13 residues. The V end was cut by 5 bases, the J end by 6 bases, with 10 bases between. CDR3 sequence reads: CASSGPIPGELFF. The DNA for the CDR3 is TGTGCCAGCAGCGGTCCAATTCCCGGGGAGCTGTTTTTT.

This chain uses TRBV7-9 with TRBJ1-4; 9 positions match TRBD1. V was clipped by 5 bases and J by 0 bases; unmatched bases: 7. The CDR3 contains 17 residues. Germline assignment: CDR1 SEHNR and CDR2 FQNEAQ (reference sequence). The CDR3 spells CASSTPGQGATNEKLFF. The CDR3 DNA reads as TGTGCCAGCAGCACCCCGGGACAGGGCGCAACTAATGAAAAACTGTTTTTT.

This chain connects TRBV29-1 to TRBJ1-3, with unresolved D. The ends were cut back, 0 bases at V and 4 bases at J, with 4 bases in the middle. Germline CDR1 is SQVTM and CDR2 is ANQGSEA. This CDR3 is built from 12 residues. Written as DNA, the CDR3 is TGCAGCGTTGAAGATCTCGGAAACACCATATATTTT. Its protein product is CSVEDLGNTIYF.

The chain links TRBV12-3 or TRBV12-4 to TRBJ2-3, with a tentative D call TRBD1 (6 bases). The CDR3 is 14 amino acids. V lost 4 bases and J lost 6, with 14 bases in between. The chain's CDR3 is CASSSQTGYDTQYF. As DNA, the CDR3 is TGTGCCAGCAGTTCCCAAACAGGGTACGATACGCAGTATTTT.

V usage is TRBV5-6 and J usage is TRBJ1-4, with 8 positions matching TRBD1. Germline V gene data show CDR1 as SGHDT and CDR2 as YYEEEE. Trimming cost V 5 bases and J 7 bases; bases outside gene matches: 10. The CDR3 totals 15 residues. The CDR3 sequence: CASRRGQGGSEKLFF. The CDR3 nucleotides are TGTGCCAGCAGGCGCGGACAGGGTGGAAGTGAAAAACTGTTTTTT.

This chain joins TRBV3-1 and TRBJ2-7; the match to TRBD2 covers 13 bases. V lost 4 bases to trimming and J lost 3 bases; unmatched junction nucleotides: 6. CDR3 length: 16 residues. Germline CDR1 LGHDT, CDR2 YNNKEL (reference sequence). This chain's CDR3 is CASSPGLAGAYYEQYF. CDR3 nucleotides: TGTGCCAGCAGCCCCGGACTAGCGGGGGCTTACTACGAGCAGTACTTC.

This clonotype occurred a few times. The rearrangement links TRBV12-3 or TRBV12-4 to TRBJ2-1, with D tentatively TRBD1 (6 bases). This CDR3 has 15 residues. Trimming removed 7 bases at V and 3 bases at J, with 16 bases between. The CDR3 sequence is CASMIGAGDYNEQFF. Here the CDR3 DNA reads TGTGCCAGCATGATAGGCGCAGGGGACTACAATGAGCAGTTCTTC.

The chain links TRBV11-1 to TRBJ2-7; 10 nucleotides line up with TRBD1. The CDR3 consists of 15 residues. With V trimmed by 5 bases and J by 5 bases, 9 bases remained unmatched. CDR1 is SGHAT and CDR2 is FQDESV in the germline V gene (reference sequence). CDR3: CASSRTGTGDHEQYF. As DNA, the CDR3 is TGTGCCAGCAGCCGGACCGGGACAGGGGACCACGAGCAGTACTTC.

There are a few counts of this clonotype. The CDR3 here is CASSGPPNYGYTF. The CDR3 nucleotides are TGTGCCAGTTCCGGGCCCCCAAACTATGGCTACACCTTC. V and J are TRBV6-2 or TRBV6-3 and TRBJ1-2; D is uncertain. The CDR3 length is 13 residues. Germline lookup yields CDR1 MNHEY and CDR2 SVGEGT. V dropped 9 bases and J dropped 2 bases, with 13 bases sitting between them.

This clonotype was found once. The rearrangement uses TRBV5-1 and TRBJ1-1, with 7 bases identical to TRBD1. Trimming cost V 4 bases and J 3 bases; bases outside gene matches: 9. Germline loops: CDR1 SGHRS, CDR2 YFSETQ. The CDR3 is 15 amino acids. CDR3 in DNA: TGCGCCAGCAGCCCGCAGGGGGGGGGACACACTGAAGCTTTCTTT. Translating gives CASSPQGGGHTEAFF.